The 19 T cell receptor beta chains below were found in one sample sequenced in a study of blood T cell repertoires in COVID-19. Profiled with immunoSEQ multiplex PCR; TCRdb holds only in-frame clones, not every one. The sample lists approximately 330,000 clones; 80% to 90% were seen once. Material: PBMCs or T cells enriched from blood (not recorded which). These receptors originate from a woman aged 40-49 years with acute COVID-19.

V usage is TRBV12-5 and J usage is TRBJ1-5, with a possible D match to TRBD1 (6 bases). Trimming stripped 7 bases from V and 0 bases from J, with 10 bases between. The length of the CDR3 is 14 residues. Germline V CDR1 and CDR2: LGHNT, FRNRAP. The CDR3 spells CASDSRGSNQPQHF. The CDR3 bases are TGTGCTAGTGACTCCAGGGGTAGCAATCAGCCCCAGCATTTT.

The J gene is TRBJ2-1, the V gene TRBV15; 11 bases line up with TRBD1. With V trimmed by 2 bases and J by 10 bases, 7 bases remained unmatched. CDR3 length: 15 amino acids. CDR1 is LNHNV and CDR2 is YYDKDF in the germline V gene (reference sequence). CDR3 region: CATSRSGTGGYEQFF. The DNA for the CDR3 is TGTGCCACCAGCAGATCCGGGACAGGGGGATACGAGCAGTTCTTC. The full variable domain, in which reference TRBV15 and TRBJ2-1 provide the parts outside the CDR3, is DAMVIQNPRYQVTQFGKPVTLSCSQTLNHNVMYWYQQKSSQAPKLLFHYYDKDFNNEADTPDNFQSRRPNTSFCFLDIRSPGLGDTAMYLCATSRSGTGGYEQFFGPGTRLTVL.

The rearrangement joins TRBV4-3 to TRBJ2-3; the match to TRBD2 covers 11 bases. The V segment lost 0 bases and the J segment 0 bases; nucleotides outside the gene matches: 8. The CDR3 has 19 amino acids. Germline CDR1 and CDR2: LGHNA and YSLEER. The CDR3: CASSQEGGLAAWSTDTQYF. For the CDR3, the DNA is TGCGCCAGCAGCCAAGAAGGGGGACTAGCGGCATGGAGCACAGATACGCAGTATTTT.

This sequence joins TRBV4-2 and TRBJ2-5; 8 bases map to TRBD2. V shed 3 bases, J shed 2 bases, and the junction held 5 bases outside the gene matches. The CDR3 has 15 residues. Looked up from germline, CDR1 is LGHNA and CDR2 is YNFKEQ. The CDR3 is CASSHSSGGQETQYF. CDR3 DNA sequence: TGTGCCAGCAGCCATTCCAGCGGGGGACAAGAGACCCAGTACTTC.

The chain joins TRBV5-4 to TRBJ1-2, with no clear D. V was clipped by 2 bases and J by 8 bases, with 13 bases between them. Germline V lookup: CDR1 SGHNT, CDR2 YYREEE (reference sequence). This CDR3 is built from 13 residues. CDR3 sequence: CASSFPDLPGYTF. The CDR3 nucleotides are TGTGCCAGCAGCTTTCCAGATCTCCCCGGCTACACCTTC.

This clone has just a few counts. V gene TRBV7-2 combines with J gene TRBJ2-3; 15 bases agree with TRBD2. Germline assignment: CDR1 SGHTA and CDR2 FQGNSA. The CDR3 contains 19 residues. Trimming cost V 4 bases and J 8 bases; bases outside gene matches: 16. CDR3 loop: CASSSQPAGGLAGGVTQYF. CDR3 bases: TGTGCCAGCAGCTCACAACCGGCTGGGGGACTAGCGGGGGGAGTTACGCAGTATTTT.

The chain joins TRBV28 to TRBJ1-5; 7 bases match TRBD1. J was trimmed by 4 bases and V by 7 bases; bases with no gene match: 4. The CDR3 is 13 amino acids. The V gene's germline CDR1 is MDHEN and CDR2 SYDVKM. The CDR3 nucleotides are TGTGCCAGCATTCTGACAGGGAATCAGCCCCAGCATTTT. This translates into CASILTGNQPQHF.

The chain combines TRBV4-3 with TRBJ1-1; 7 bases line up with TRBD1. V gave up 3 bases and J gave up 2 bases; unmatched junction bases: 12. CDR1 and CDR2 (germline): LGHNA, YSLEER. There are 17 residues in the CDR3. CDR3 amino acids: CASSQQTGVIVNTEAFF. CDR3 bases: TGCGCCAGCAGCCAGCAAACAGGGGTTATAGTTAACACTGAAGCTTTCTTT.

J is TRBJ1-1 and V is TRBV4-3; 7 nucleotides agree with TRBD1. With 0 bases clipped from V and 7 bases from J, the junction kept 2 bases outside the gene matches. The CDR3 runs to 13 residues. Germline-derived CDR1 and CDR2 are LGHNA and YSLEER. The CDR3 loop is CASSQDRTGEAFF. Written as DNA, the CDR3 is TGCGCCAGCAGCCAAGATAGGACAGGTGAAGCTTTCTTT.

The rearrangement links TRBV4-1 to TRBJ1-2, with unresolved D. Deletions cut 3 bases from V and 0 bases from J, with 11 bases between. The CDR3 sequence is 15 residues long. Germline CDR1 reads MGHRA; CDR2 reads YSYEKL. CDR3 protein: CASSQSRTSNYGYTF. Written as DNA, the CDR3 is TGCGCCAGCAGCCAGTCTAGGACTTCTAACTATGGCTACACCTTC.

The chain carries TRBV10-3 and TRBJ2-7, with unresolved D. V was pared by 3 bases and J by 0 bases, with 9 bases between. This CDR3 has 14 amino acids. Germline V gives CDR1 ENHRY, CDR2 SYGVKD. The chain's CDR3 is CAISDPNSSYEQYF. The CDR3 bases are TGTGCCATCAGTGATCCTAATAGCTCCTACGAGCAGTACTTC.

The V call is TRBV25-1, the J call TRBJ1-6; TRBD1 is a possible D gene (5 bases). Germline values: CDR1 MGHDK, CDR2 SYGVNS. The CDR3 contains 13 residues. V gave up 6 bases and J gave up 9 bases, with 12 bases separating them. The CDR3 loop is CASSREVGSPLHF. The CDR3 DNA follows: TGTGCCAGCAGCAGGGAAGTAGGTTCACCCCTCCACTTT.

The rearrangement links TRBV10-3 to TRBJ1-6; D remains unclear. V shed 6 bases and J shed 4 bases, with 7 bases lying between them. This CDR3 is 13 amino acids long. Germline V CDR1 and CDR2: ENHRY, SYGVKD. CDR3 protein: CAIRPDYNSPLHF. The CDR3 DNA follows: TGTGCCATCAGGCCAGATTATAATTCACCCCTCCACTTT.

V usage is TRBV6-6 and J usage is TRBJ1-5; weak D call: TRBD1 (5 bases). The CDR3 totals 15 residues. Per the germline V gene, CDR1 is MNHNY and CDR2 is SVGAGI (reference sequence). V shed 6 bases and J shed 4 bases, with 16 bases lying between them. The CDR3 coding sequence is TGTGCCAGCAGGCCTGGGACTAACTTAAATCAGCCCCAGCATTTT. Amino acid sequence: CASRPGTNLNQPQHF.

The chain recombines TRBV9 with TRBJ1-5, with a weak D call TRBD1 (5 bases). This CDR3 spans 14 amino acids. The germline V and J ends were trimmed by 4 bases and 7 bases, with 15 bases remaining between them. CDR1 and CDR2 (germline): SGDLS, YYNGEE. The chain's CDR3 is CASSPTGSGQPQHF. CDR3 coding DNA: TGTGCCAGCAGCCCCACAGGATCAGGCCAGCCCCAGCATTTT.

The gene calls are TRBV28 and TRBJ1-6, with D perhaps TRBD1 (5 bases). Germline V gene data show CDR1 as MDHEN and CDR2 as SYDVKM. The CDR3 is 16 amino acids. Deletions cut 2 bases from V and 6 bases from J, with 14 bases between. The CDR3 DNA sequence: TGTGCCAGCAGTTTAGGACAAGCCCGAATTAATTCACCCCTCCACTTT. Residues: CASSLGQARINSPLHF.

This clone rates as medium-sized. The chain uses TRBV28 and TRBJ1-5, with D possibly TRBD1 on 6 matching bases. The germline V gene encodes CDR1 MDHEN and CDR2 SYDVKM. There are 13 residues in the CDR3. The ends were cut back, 3 bases at V and 7 bases at J, with 10 bases in the middle. The CDR3 sequence is CASSFTGPQPQHF. The DNA of the CDR3 is TGTGCCAGCAGTTTTACAGGGCCCCAGCCCCAGCATTTT.

The rearrangement links TRBV11-2 to TRBJ2-7; 7 positions match TRBD1. This CDR3 spans 14 amino acids. Germline CDR1 reads SGHAT; CDR2 reads FQNNGV. With V trimmed by 5 bases and J by 3 bases, 7 bases remained unmatched. The CDR3, as DNA: TGTGCCAGCAGCGCCCTGGACAGGCGCTACGAGCAGTACTTC. Protein: CASSALDRRYEQYF.

The rearrangement links TRBV11-1 to TRBJ2-2; 7 positions match TRBD1. This CDR3 is built from 16 residues. CDR1 is SGHAT, CDR2 FQDESV, per germline (reference sequence). After removal of 3 bases from V and 0 bases from J, the junction contained 4 bases not matched to a gene. As DNA, the CDR3 is TGTGCCAGCAGCTTGTACAGGGGATCGAACACCGGGGAGCTGTTTTTT. Protein product: CASSLYRGSNTGELFF.